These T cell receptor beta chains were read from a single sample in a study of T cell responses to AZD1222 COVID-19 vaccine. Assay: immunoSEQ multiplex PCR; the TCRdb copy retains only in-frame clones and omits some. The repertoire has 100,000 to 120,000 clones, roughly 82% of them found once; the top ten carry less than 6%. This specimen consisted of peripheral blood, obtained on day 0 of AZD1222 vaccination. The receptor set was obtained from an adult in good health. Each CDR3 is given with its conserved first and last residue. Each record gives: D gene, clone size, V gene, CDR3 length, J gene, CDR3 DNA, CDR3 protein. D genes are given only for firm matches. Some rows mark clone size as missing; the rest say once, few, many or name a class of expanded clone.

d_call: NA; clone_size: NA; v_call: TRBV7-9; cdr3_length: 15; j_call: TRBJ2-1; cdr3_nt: TGTGCCAGCAGCCCTGACAGGATCTCCTACAATGAGCAGTTCTTC; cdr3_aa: CASSPDRISYNEQFF
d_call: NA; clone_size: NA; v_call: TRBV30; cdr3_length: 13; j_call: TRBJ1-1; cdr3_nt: TGTGCCTGGAGCGTGGTAATGAACACTGAAGCTTTCTTT; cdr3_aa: CAWSVVMNTEAFF
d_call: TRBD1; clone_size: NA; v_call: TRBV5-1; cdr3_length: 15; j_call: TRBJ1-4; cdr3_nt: TGCGCCAGCAGCCTCGGACAGGGCTTTTTCGAAAAACTGTTTTTT; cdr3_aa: CASSLGQGFFEKLFF
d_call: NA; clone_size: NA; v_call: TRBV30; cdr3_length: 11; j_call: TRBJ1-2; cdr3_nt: TGTGCCTGGAGTGTAGGGTATGGCTACACCTTC; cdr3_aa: CAWSVGYGYTF
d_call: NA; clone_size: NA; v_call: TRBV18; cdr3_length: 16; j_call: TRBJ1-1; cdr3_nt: TGTGCCAGCTCACCTCTCCCCGGGGGCGAAAACACTGAAGCTTTCTTT; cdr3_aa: CASSPLPGGENTEAFF
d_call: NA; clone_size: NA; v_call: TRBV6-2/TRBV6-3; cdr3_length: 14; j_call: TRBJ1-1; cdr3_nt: TGTGCCAGCAGTTACTCACCATTAAGGACTGAAGCTTTCTTT; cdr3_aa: CASSYSPLRTEAFF
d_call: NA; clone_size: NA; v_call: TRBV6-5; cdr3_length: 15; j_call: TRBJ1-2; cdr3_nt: TGTGCCAGCAGTTACTCCCCCGGAGACAACTATGGCTACACCTTC; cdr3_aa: CASSYSPGDNYGYTF
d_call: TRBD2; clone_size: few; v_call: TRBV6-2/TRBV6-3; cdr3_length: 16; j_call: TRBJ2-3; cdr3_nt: TGTGCCAGCAGTTACCAGACTAGCGGGGGTGGAGATACGCAGTATTTT; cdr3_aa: CASSYQTSGGGDTQYF
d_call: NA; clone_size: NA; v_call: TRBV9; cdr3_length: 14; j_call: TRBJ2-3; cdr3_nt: TGTGCCAGCAGCGTAGAAAGGAGCACAGATACGCAGTATTTT; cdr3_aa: CASSVERSTDTQYF
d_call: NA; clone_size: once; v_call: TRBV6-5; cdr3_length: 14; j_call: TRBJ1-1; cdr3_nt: TGTGCCAGCAGTTACGCTCCTTCTCGGGCTGAAGCTTTCTTT; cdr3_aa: CASSYAPSRAEAFF
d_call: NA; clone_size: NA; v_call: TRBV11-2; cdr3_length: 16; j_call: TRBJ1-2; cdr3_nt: TGTGCCAGCAGCTCTATTTTCAGGGGCCGCGACTATGGCTACACCTTC; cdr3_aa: CASSSIFRGRDYGYTF
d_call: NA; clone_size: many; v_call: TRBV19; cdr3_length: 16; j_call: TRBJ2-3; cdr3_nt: TGTGCCAGTAGTATAGGAGGTTCGGTTCTCTCAGATACGCAGTATTTT; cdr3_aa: CASSIGGSVLSDTQYF
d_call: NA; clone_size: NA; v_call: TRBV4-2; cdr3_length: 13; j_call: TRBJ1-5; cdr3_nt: TGTGCCAGCAGCCAAGAATTGGGGCAGCCCCAGCATTTT; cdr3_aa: CASSQELGQPQHF
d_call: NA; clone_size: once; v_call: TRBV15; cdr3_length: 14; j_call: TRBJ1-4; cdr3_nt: TGTGCCACCGCCCGGGGGGACTCTAATGAAAAACTGTTTTTT; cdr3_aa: CATARGDSNEKLFF
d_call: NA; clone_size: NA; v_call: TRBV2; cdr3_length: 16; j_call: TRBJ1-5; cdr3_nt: TGTGCCAGCAGTCTTTCGACGGGGGGACGTAATCAGCCCCAGCATTTT; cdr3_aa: CASSLSTGGRNQPQHF
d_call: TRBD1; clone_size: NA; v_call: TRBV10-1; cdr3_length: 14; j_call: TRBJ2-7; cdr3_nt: TGCGCCAGCAGCGCCGGGACAGGGCCTGTCGAGCAGTACTTC; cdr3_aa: CASSAGTGPVEQYF
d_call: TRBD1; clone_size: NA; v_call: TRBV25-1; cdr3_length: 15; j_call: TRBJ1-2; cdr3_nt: TGTGCCAGCAGCCCGGGACAGGAGGTATACTATGGCTACACCTTC; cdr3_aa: CASSPGQEVYYGYTF
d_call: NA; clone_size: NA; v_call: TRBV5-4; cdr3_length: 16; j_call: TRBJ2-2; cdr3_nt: TGTGCCAGCAGCTTGGGAGGGAGCGTGAACACCGGGGAGCTGTTTTTT; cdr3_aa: CASSLGGSVNTGELFF
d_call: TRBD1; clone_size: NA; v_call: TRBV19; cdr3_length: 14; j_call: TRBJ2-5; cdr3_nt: TGTGCCAGTAGTAGGACAGGATTCCAAGAGACCCAGTACTTC; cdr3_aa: CASSRTGFQETQYF
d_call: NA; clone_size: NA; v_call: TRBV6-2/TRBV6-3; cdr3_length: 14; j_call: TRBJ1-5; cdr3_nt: TGTGCCAGCGGCCGGCAGGGCAGCAATCAGCCCCAGCATTTT; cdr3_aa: CASGRQGSNQPQHF
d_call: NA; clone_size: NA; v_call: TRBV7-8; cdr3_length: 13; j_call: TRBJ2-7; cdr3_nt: TGTGCCAGCAGCTTAGAGAAGGTTTACGAGCAGTACTTC; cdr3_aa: CASSLEKVYEQYF
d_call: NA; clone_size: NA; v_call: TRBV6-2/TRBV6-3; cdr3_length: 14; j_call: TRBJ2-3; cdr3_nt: TGTGCCAGCAGTTCATTCAGGAGCACAGATACGCAGTATTTT; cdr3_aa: CASSSFRSTDTQYF
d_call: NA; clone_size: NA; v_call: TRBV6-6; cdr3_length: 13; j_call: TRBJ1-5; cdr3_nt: TGTGCCAGTATTGCCGCCTTTGGGCAGCCCCAGCATTTT; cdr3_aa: CASIAAFGQPQHF
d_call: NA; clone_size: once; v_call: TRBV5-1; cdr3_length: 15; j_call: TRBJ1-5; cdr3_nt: TGCGCCAGCAGCTTGGCCGTGGGGGCCAATCAGCCCCAGCATTTT; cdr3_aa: CASSLAVGANQPQHF
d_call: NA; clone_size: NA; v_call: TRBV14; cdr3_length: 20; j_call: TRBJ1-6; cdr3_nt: TGTGCCAGCAGCCAAGAAAAAGGAGCCCAGGGGAGCTCCTATAATTCACCCCTCCACTTT; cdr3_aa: CASSQEKGAQGSSYNSPLHF
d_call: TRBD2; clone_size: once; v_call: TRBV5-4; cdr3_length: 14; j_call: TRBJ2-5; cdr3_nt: TGTGCCAGCAGCCCTCGGGAGGGGGAAGAGACCCAGTACTTC; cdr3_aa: CASSPREGEETQYF
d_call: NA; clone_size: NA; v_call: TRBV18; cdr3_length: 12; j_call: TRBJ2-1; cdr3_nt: TGTGCCAGCTCACCAGATTACAATGAGCAGTTCTTC; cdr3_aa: CASSPDYNEQFF
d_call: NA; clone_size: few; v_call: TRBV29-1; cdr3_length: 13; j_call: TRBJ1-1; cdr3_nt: TGCAGCGTAGGCAACAGGGCGGGCACTGAAGCTTTCTTT; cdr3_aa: CSVGNRAGTEAFF
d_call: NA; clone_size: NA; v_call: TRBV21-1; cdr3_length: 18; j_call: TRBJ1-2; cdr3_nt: TGTGCCAGCAGCAAAGCGCTTTTTGGTTCGGACTCACCTTGGGGCTACACCTTC; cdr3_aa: CASSKALFGSDSPWGYTF
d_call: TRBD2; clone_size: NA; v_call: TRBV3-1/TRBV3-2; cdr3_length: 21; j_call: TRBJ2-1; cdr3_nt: TGTGCCAGCAGCCACCCGATAGGGACTACGTCTAGCGGGGGGGTATCCAATGAGCAGTTCTTC; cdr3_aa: CASSHPIGTTSSGGVSNEQFF
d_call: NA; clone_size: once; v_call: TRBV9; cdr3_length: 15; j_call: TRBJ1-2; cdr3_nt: TGTGCCAGCAGCGTAGGCGGCAGGGCTGACTATGGCTACACCTTC; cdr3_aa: CASSVGGRADYGYTF
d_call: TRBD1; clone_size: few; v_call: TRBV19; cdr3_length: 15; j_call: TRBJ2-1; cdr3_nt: TGTGCCACCCAACTACCGGGACAGGGGAAGAATGAGCAGTTCTTC; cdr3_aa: CATQLPGQGKNEQFF
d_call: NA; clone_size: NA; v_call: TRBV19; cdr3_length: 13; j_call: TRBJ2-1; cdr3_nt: TGTGCCAGTAGTCCCTGGGGGGCCGATGAGCAGTTCTTC; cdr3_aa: CASSPWGADEQFF